This TCR beta chain derives from a study of control samples from healthy donors and cancer patients. The data were produced by immunoSEQ multiplex PCR, yet TCRdb's version contains in-frame clones alone and is incomplete. The repertoire includes around 130,000 clones, around nine tenths of them detected once, and about 12% sits in the top ten. V was shortened by 1 base and J by 2 bases, with 8 bases between the two germline ends. Germline V CDR1 and CDR2: MGHRA, YSYEKL. This CDR3 has 14 residues. Sequences were obtained from blood. The source of this sequence is a man younger than 40 in good health. The J gene is TRBJ2-5, the V gene TRBV4-1, with D perhaps matching TRBD1 or TRBD2 (5 bases each). The CDR3 DNA is TGCGCCAGCAGCCAAGTGGGACGGCAAGAGACCCAGTACTTC. Translation gives CASSQVGRQETQYF.